This TCR beta chain is from a study of CD8 T cells in Susac syndrome. This CDR3 is 12 amino acids long. Trimming removed 5 bases from V and 6 bases from J, with 12 bases in between. CDR1 is SGHDT, CDR2 YYEEEE, per germline. Negative isolation was used for CD8+ and CD4+ T cells, and FACS enrichment was applied to TEMRA cells. Remarks on this clonotype: The antigen remains undetermined.

The RNA, about 0.45 to 1 ug, was put through reverse transcription using random hexamers. The TCR beta CDR3 was amplified by immunoSEQ multiplex PCR across 54 Vbeta, 13 Jbeta. TCRdb re-called the immunoSEQ multiplex PCR reads with MiXCR, one entry per CDR3 protein. The sample yields 180,000 or so distinct CDR3 sequences, about 94% seen once. Study observations and caveats: It was acknowledged by the study that relatively few individuals were included in its TCR sequencing and HLA analysis.

The TCR originated in a human donor with Susac syndrome. The genes are TRBV5-6 and TRBJ2-7, with TRBD1 as a possible D gene (6 bases). The sample was CD4+ T cells from PBMCs. As DNA, the CDR3 is TGTGCCAGCAGTTTAGGGGGTCTCGAGCAGTACTTC. The encoded protein is CASSLGGLEQYF.